This paragraph reports one T cell receptor beta chain. This specimen comes from a study of blood T cell repertoires in COVID-19. Study at large: Nucleic acid was either cDNA or gDNA, and it came from T cells, B-cell-depleted T cells, or PBMCs.

Produced via immunoSEQ multiplex PCR; TCRdb's table is partial and in-frame only. Here the sample spans approximately 160,000 clones, just under 85% being singletons. Germline loops: CDR1 PRHDT, CDR2 FYEKMQ (reference sequence). The CDR3 runs to 14 residues. Trimming removed 6 bases at V and 1 base at J, with 12 bases between. The sequenced material came from peripheral blood. This sequence joins TRBV13 and TRBJ2-5; D may be TRBD2 (5 bases). This clonotype originated in a man aged 40-49 years who had recovered from COVID-19. CDR3 bases: TGTGCCAGCAGTGGGCCCAGCGGCCAAGAGACCCAGTACTTC. Its protein product is CASSGPSGQETQYF.